This paragraph covers one T cell receptor (beta chain) sequence. The table lists this clone with a few counts. Its recognized antigen is unknown. The record has no base qualities; no much larger clone is one base away. The germline ends are 6 bases apart after V is trimmed by 2 bases and J by 2 bases. Its CDR3 holds 13 amino acids, cysteine through phenylalanine. Only the CDR3 DNA stays, 39 bases, in frame from base 1. The CDR1 and CDR2 encoded by the germline V gene are MNHNS and SASEGT. This sample is drawn from a study of cytomegalovirus exposure and HLA in healthy donors (dated by TCRdb to about 2017). Background for the entire study: According to an earlier analysis of several hundred of the donors, some 170 million T cells yielded 117 million unique TCR beta sequences and approximately 280 Gb of sequence data. About 280 gigabases of sequencing data and 91 million or so unique TCR sequences made up an early release that covered several hundred HLA-typed donors. Among the roughly 430 genotyped donors, around 81% belonged to the genetic ancestry cluster associated with self-reported Caucasian donors. The aim of the study was to test whether cataloging public T cell receptors could identify signatures of past pathogen exposure. The study profiled the T cell repertoires of some 610 subjects by immunosequencing and related them to cytomegalovirus serostatus. A separate validation cohort of approximately 120 different subjects was used in addition to the roughly 670-subject first cohort. To predict cytomegalovirus infection status, the study brought together high-throughput TCR immunosequencing, statistical association of individual TCRs with disease status, and machine learning. A later analysis re-examined previously published TCR beta repertoires from just over 650 donors and added high-resolution HLA genotyping to investigate patterns of TCR occurrence. In the later analysis, no new phenotypic data were used to find candidate immune exposures; instead, reliance was placed on TCR beta sequences and their occurrence across donors. In an earlier analysis of 500 to 650 of the donors, high-throughput TCR beta sequencing was used to judge whether each TCR beta V gene segment behaved as functional or pseudogenic. Donor age, sex, ethnicity and CMV serostatus were collected together with the repertoire data. A later genetic analysis used genome-wide SNP genotypes for about three fifths of the 666 donors, treating that subset as a discovery cohort. Every discovery cohort repertoire had been produced on one sequencing platform. HLA typing covered class I and class II loci at four-digit resolution. The number of donors typed differed by locus, with roughly 629-640 for A, B, C, DRB1 and DQB1, 522 for DQA1, approximately 580 for DPA1, and over 400 for DPB1. Because of strong linkage in the cohort, a few DR-DQ haplotypes were treated as single units for association and clustering. Across about 380 genotyped donors of the cohort, an average of roughly 230,000 unique TCR beta nucleotide sequences per donor were sequenced, and around 20% of those sequences were non-productive.

Overall results and qualifications from the work: Most TCR sequences were seen in very few donors, while some public TCRs were found in many individuals. In a later analysis, most CMV-associated TCR beta chains were found to appear HLA-restricted, with HLA associations seemingly driven largely by CMV exposure. A later genetic analysis reported fewer N-insertions in productive TCRs among donors in an Asian-associated ancestry cluster than the roughly 690-donor mean. Correlated functional status among segregating V segments might be attributable to linkage disequilibrium, but an unknown experimental factor could not be ruled out. The only immune exposure information available for the cohort was CMV serostatus. At a false discovery rate of 0.05, a later analysis linked under 20,000 TCR beta sequences to specific HLA alleles. In both the original and validation cohorts, the classifier was reported to diagnose cytomegalovirus status with high specificity and sensitivity. The study gave a list of 150 to 200 TCR beta chains associated with cytomegalovirus. Assigning TCR associations to individual alleles was difficult when HLA alleles, especially DR and DQ, strongly co-occurred. According to the authors, the approach could potentially be generalized to other disease states and immunological phenotypes. A further reported finding was that TCR beta sequences accurately predicted the HLA-A and HLA-B alleles for most subjects in the first cohort. Only TCR beta chains were sequenced in this cohort, and the absence of alpha or paired-chain data limited detectable features. Because counts were too low, about 15 rarely observed V segments, including chromosome 9 orphons, were left out of the earlier analysis of approximately 580 of the donors. Some IMGT-functional V segments, including TRBV6-2 and TRBV6-3, could not be told apart with the 87-base-pair reads, so those segments were excluded. A cluster of highly shared sequence variants was judged likely to be a technical artifact of the sequencing pipeline. A later analysis found that TCR association rates varied across HLA loci, with DRB1 alleles showing the most associated TCRs and HLA-C alleles the fewest. A few of the identified cytomegalovirus-associated TCR beta chains were confirmed in vitro to be specific for cytomegalovirus antigens. Sequencing depth was assumed to be roughly uniform across donors in the presence/absence analyses, though that assumption may not hold. In a later genetic analysis, a missense DCLRE1C variant was associated with V-gene and J-gene trimming of TCR beta chains, and the association was replicated in an independent cohort. In an earlier analysis of roughly 500 of the donors, most TCR beta V segments appeared in productive rearrangements about 87% or about 30% of the time, broadly matching IMGT annotations. Compared with equally common non-associated chains, HLA-associated TCR beta chains in a later analysis were more clonally expanded and had lower generation probabilities. Because some donors lacked HLA typing at each locus, the association tests relied only on the typed subset. A later analysis reported that several top co-occurrence clusters appeared linked to parvovirus B19, influenza, CMV and Epstein-Barr virus.

Receptor libraries were prepared by the immunoSEQ multiplex PCR assay. The multiplex PCR relied on a mix of 60 forward primers for TCR Vbeta segments and 13 reverse primers for TCR Jbeta segments. The CDR3 region of rearranged TCR beta genes was amplified from genomic DNA by a multiplex PCR assay. The amplified TCR beta libraries were sequenced on the Illumina HiSeq System as 87-base-pair reads. The original pipeline was this. A later analysis tallied roughly 78 million unique TCR beta chains across the roughly 610 repertoires, and roughly 11 million of those chains were shared by two or more donors. Raw reads were error-corrected and collapsed into unique sequences with a nearest-neighbor algorithm that merged closely related sequences to remove PCR and sequencing errors. V, D and J gene segments were assigned by aligning CDR3 sequences to IMGT reference sequences. Each retained sequence needed at least a six-nucleotide match to both a V gene segment and a J gene segment. Rearrangements were called productive when the CDR3 lacked stop codons and stayed in frame with V and J; all others were non-productive. Following IMGT convention, CDR3 was defined as the stretch from the second conserved V-encoded cysteine up to the conserved J-encoded phenylalanine. Sequences without an unambiguous match to a single V gene segment were excluded from the earlier analysis of approximately 560 of the donors. An earlier analysis of several hundred of the donors called V segments functional above 56.7% productive rearrangements and segregating when the between-donor standard deviation exceeded 5%. A statistical classification framework was developed to diagnose cytomegalovirus status using the catalog of TCR beta chain sequences. A later analysis assigned V and J genes by comparing TCR nucleotide sequences with IMGT/GENE-DB human TR gene sequences. Using the TCRdist pipeline, a later analysis assigned CDR3 sequences along with most-parsimonious VDJ recombination scenarios. In a later analysis, each TCR beta chain was defined by its CDR3 amino acid sequence together with its V-gene family, and reads lacking a unique V-gene family were excluded. In a later analysis, approximately 590 highly shared, low-generation-probability nucleotide sequences were removed to address suspected cross-contamination and a sequencing artifact. For each public chain, a later analysis derived a clonal expansion index from normalized ranks of inferred template counts within each repertoire. In a later analysis, generation probabilities were computed using a VDJ recombination model fitted to out-of-frame rearrangements, and the results were checked against IGoR. A later analysis scored TCR-TCR, TCR-HLA and TCR-CMV co-occurrence with hypergeometric tests, applying a repertoire-size bias correction to TCR pairs. In a later analysis, false discovery rates were estimated by permuting HLA or CMV assignments 20 times. In a later analysis, co-occurring TCRs were grouped using DBSCAN, with TCRdist sequence similarity added in when clustering inside HLA-allele-positive subsets. Repertoires with fewer than 30,000 or more than 120,000 public chains were left out of co-occurrence clustering, as were four to six repertoires with anomalous nucleotide sharing. The clones in this table, taken by TCRdb from immuneACCESS, are in-frame only. Not every clone is retained; where verified, under half of the shortfall comes from an unresolved V gene, and the cause of the rest is unknown. The V and J calls and clone size are taken from that table; D and trimming were inferred from the DNA. The sample contains some 90,000 clones, over 70% of them found a single time. The leading ten clones occupy about 3.1% of the sample.

The cohort was made up of around 720 healthy bone marrow donors. At the time of sampling, every cohort member was nominally healthy, though immune exposures that went unrecorded were likely present. The donor tested CMV seronegative and was one of the 352 seronegative cohort members. Every donor gave a peripheral blood sample, and the peripheral blood mononuclear cells from that sample were used for TCR beta sequencing. Genomic DNA was extracted from the blood cell samples with the Qiagen DNeasy Blood Extraction Kit. The TCR sequence derives from a middle-aged man in good health and CMV-seronegative. The sequenced material came from PBMCs. The chain employs TRBV6-1 and TRBJ1-1; no D gene call is confident. In nucleotides, the sequence is TGTGCCAGCAGTGAATCGGGTAACACTGAAGCTTTCTTT. It translates as CASSESGNTEAFF.